Described below is a single T cell receptor (beta chain) sequence and its context. As yet, its antigen is unknown. Germline assignment: CDR1 SGHVS and CDR2 FQNEAQ. The CDR3 covers 15 residues. V was shortened by 5 bases and J by 3 bases, with 17 bases between the two germline ends. This record comes from a study of cytomegalovirus exposure and HLA in healthy donors. Findings and caveats of the study: Later analysis suggested most CMV-associated TCR beta chains were HLA-restricted. It was likely that a cluster of highly shared sequence variants was a sequencing artifact. In vitro checks showed that three CMV-associated chains really do target CMV antigens. Later analysis found that TCR beta chains associated with HLA were more clonally expanded than other, equally common chains.

PCR amplification relied on 60 Vbeta primers (plus 13 Jbeta primers). Repertoires were generated with immunoSEQ multiplex PCR, while TCRdb's copy carries only in-frame clones and drops some. The table has 200,000 or so clones, over 80% seen once. Input material: PBMCs. This sequence originates from a boy aged 2 to 10 in good health and CMV-seronegative. The V gene is TRBV7-8, the J gene TRBJ2-7; D may be TRBD2 (5 bases). The CDR3 region is CASSRGNLRDYEQYF. CDR3 sequence (DNA): TGTGCCAGCAGCCGGGGAAATCTCCGGGACTACGAGCAGTACTTC.